These 12 T cell receptor beta chains share one sample of origin, sequenced in a study of radiotherapy plus CTLA-4 blockade in lung cancer. TCRdb keeps only in-frame clones here, not all; method: immunoSEQ multiplex PCR. Here the sample spans roughly 100,000 clones, around 83% being singletons. The input for sequencing was peripheral blood, taken from a patient treated with radiotherapy plus ipilimumab. These receptor sequences come from a human donor with non-small cell lung cancer that progressed on radiotherapy plus ipilimumab.

The rearrangement links TRBV18 to TRBJ1-1; D is unresolved. V lost 3 bases to trimming and J lost 2 bases, with 13 bases between them. This CDR3 spans 15 amino acids. Germline CDR1 KGHSH, CDR2 LQKENI. This CDR3 reads CASSPMAADNTEAFF. Here the CDR3 DNA reads TGTGCCAGCTCACCCATGGCAGCGGACAACACTGAAGCTTTCTTT.

This clone has a single count. V and J are TRBV27 and TRBJ2-2; D possibly matches TRBD1 or TRBD2 (5 bases each). Trimming removed 1 base at V and 7 bases at J, with 19 bases between. The CDR3 is 17 amino acids. Germline-derived CDR1 and CDR2 are MNHEY and SMNVEV (reference sequence). The chain's CDR3 is CASSLYGDLRVNGELFF. The CDR3 DNA reads TGTGCCAGCAGTTTATATGGGGACCTCCGGGTTAACGGGGAGCTGTTTTTT.

The rearrangement joins TRBV4-1 to TRBJ1-5, with D unclear. The CDR3 extends over 17 amino acids. The germline V gene encodes CDR1 MGHRA and CDR2 YSYEKL. Trimming stripped 1 base from V and 0 bases from J, with 13 bases between. The CDR3 reads CASSQVQQLFSNQPQHF. The CDR3 coding sequence is TGCGCCAGCAGCCAAGTACAGCAGCTATTTAGCAATCAGCCCCAGCATTTT.

The CDR3 DNA sequence: TGTGCCAGCAGCCTCACAGGGGGAGACGAGCAGTACGTC. It encodes CASSLTGGDEQYV. The gene calls are TRBV2 and TRBJ2-7; 8 nucleotides align to TRBD1. Germline V gene sequence: CDR1 SNHLY, CDR2 FYNNEI. V lost 6 bases to trimming and J lost 5 bases; unmatched junction nucleotides: 6. This CDR3 has 13 residues.

The rearrangement links TRBV28 to TRBJ2-1; 7 nucleotides match TRBD2. The CDR3 has 16 residues. Trimming at V came to 1 base and at J to 0 bases, leaving 3 bases not matched to a gene. Per the germline V gene, CDR1 is MDHEN and CDR2 is SYDVKM. The CDR3 DNA reads TGTGCCAGCAGTTTATTGGGCGGGAGCTCCTACAATGAGCAGTTCTTC. This sequence encodes CASSLLGGSSYNEQFF.

The chain has TRBV5-1 and TRBJ2-1, with TRBD2 matching 7 bases. J gave up 8 bases and V 4 bases, and 12 bases lay outside the gene matches. Germline CDR1 reads SGHRS; CDR2 reads YFSETQ. This CDR3 comprises 15 residues. CDR3 protein: CASSPRWTSPDEQFF. The CDR3 nucleotides are TGCGCCAGCAGCCCACGTTGGACTAGTCCGGATGAGCAGTTCTTC.

This chain's CDR3 is CSERGGTEAFF. The DNA of the CDR3 is TGCAGTGAAAGGGGGGGAACTGAAGCTTTCTTT. The rearrangement joins TRBV20-1 to TRBJ1-1, with TRBD1 as a possible D gene (6 bases). The CDR3 sequence is 11 residues long. V was shortened by 7 bases and J by 5 bases, with 11 bases between the two germline ends. Germline CDR1 and CDR2: DFQATT and SNEGSKA (reference sequence).

The genes are TRBV6-5 and TRBJ1-1; D gene uncertain. This CDR3 comprises 15 residues. The germline V gene has CDR1 MNHEY and CDR2 SVGAGI. V was pared by 6 bases and J by 0 bases, with 14 bases between. The CDR3 region is CASSKRGVMNTEAFF. In nucleotides, the CDR3 is TGTGCCAGCAGCAAACGTGGGGTGATGAACACTGAAGCTTTCTTT.

The rearrangement uses TRBV7-2 and TRBJ1-5; D gene uncertain. This CDR3 is 14 amino acids long. With 5 bases removed from V and 4 bases from J, the gap between germline ends came to 12 bases. Germline assignment: CDR1 SGHTA and CDR2 FQGNSA. CDR3 residues: CASSKDGTNQPQHF. The CDR3, as DNA: TGTGCCAGCAGCAAGGACGGAACGAATCAGCCCCAGCATTTT.

This chain joins TRBV9 and TRBJ2-3; D not certain. V lost 1 base and J 2 bases, leaving 20 bases between the germline ends. The germline V gene encodes CDR1 SGDLS and CDR2 YYNGEE. The CDR3 has 18 amino acids. CDR3 bases: TGTGCCAGCAGCGTAAGCACCCACGCAGCGACAATCACAGATACGCAGTATTTT. This sequence encodes CASSVSTHAATITDTQYF.

This clone was counted a few times. The chain links TRBV28 to TRBJ2-1; the D gene is possibly TRBD1 (6 bases). CDR1 MDHEN and CDR2 SYDVKM come from the germline V gene. The CDR3 sequence is 16 residues long. V lost 5 bases and J 5 bases, leaving 19 bases between the germline ends. The CDR3 here is CASSGPGHSSNNEQFF. CDR3 coding DNA: TGTGCCAGCAGTGGACCGGGACATTCGTCGAACAATGAGCAGTTCTTC. The whole variable domain, filled in from reference TRBV28 and TRBJ2-1, reads DVKVTQSSRYLVKRTGEKVFLECVQDMDHENMFWYRQDPGLGLRLIYFSYDVKMKEKGDIPEGYSVSREKKERFSLILESASTNQTSMYLCASSGPGHSSNNEQFFGPGTRLTVL.

This chain joins TRBV6-8 and TRBJ1-5; D remains unclear. In germline, CDR1 is MNHGY, CDR2 SAAAGT. The length of the CDR3 is 13 residues. Deletions cut 3 bases from V and 6 bases from J, with 9 bases between. The CDR3 reads CASSYGSSQPQHF. CDR3 in DNA: TGTGCCAGCAGTTATGGGTCCAGTCAGCCCCAGCATTTT.